The 22 T cell receptor beta chains reported below all come from one sample, sequenced in a study of blood T cell repertoires in COVID-19. Data came from immunoSEQ multiplex PCR; TCRdb stores just in-frame clones and leaves some out. This sample yields under 250,000 clones, of which 75% to 85% are seen a single time; around 5.9% belongs to the top ten. The sequenced sample consisted of peripheral blood. All receptors come from a human donor in a cohort sampled during active COVID-19.

A single count supports this clone. V usage is TRBV5-4 and J usage is TRBJ2-6; D remains ambiguous. The CDR3 is 16 residues long. Germline V gene sequence: CDR1 SGHNT, CDR2 YYREEE (reference sequence). With 1 base removed from V and 0 bases from J, the gap between germline ends came to 8 bases. The CDR3 loop is CASSLKMSSGANVLTF. CDR3 bases: TGTGCCAGCAGCTTGAAAATGAGCTCTGGGGCCAACGTCCTGACTTTC.

The rearrangement uses TRBV19 and TRBJ1-5; 9 bases map to TRBD1. V lost 4 bases to trimming and J lost 2 bases; unmatched junction nucleotides: 6. The CDR3 consists of 16 residues. The V gene's germline CDR1 is LNHDA and CDR2 SQIVND (reference sequence). The CDR3 nucleotides are TGTGCCAGTAGTACCACAGGGGGCATTGGCAATCAGCCCCAGCATTTT. Translated: CASSTTGGIGNQPQHF.

The chain's CDR3 is CATSGGGISTDTQYF. CDR3 bases: TGTGCCACCAGTGGGGGCGGAATCAGCACAGATACGCAGTATTTT. V and J are TRBV24-1 and TRBJ2-3, with D tentatively TRBD1 (5 bases). The germline V gene has CDR1 KGHDR and CDR2 SFDVKD. V lost 5 bases and J lost 0, with 11 bases in between. The CDR3 sequence is 15 residues long.

This rearrangement joins TRBV11-2 to TRBJ1-2; 10 positions agree with TRBD1. V lost 5 bases to trimming and J lost 4 bases; unmatched junction nucleotides: 13. The CDR3 spans 17 residues. Germline CDR1 SGHAT, CDR2 FQNNGV. The CDR3, as DNA: TGTGCCAGCAGCCGCCGACAGGGGGCAACAAATATCTATGGCTACACCTTC. Translating it yields CASSRRQGATNIYGYTF. The full variable domain, in which reference TRBV11-2 and TRBJ1-2 provide the parts outside the CDR3, is EAGVAQSPRYKIIEKRQSVAFWCNPISGHATLYWYQQILGQGPKLLIQFQNNGVVDDSQLPKDRFSAERLKGVDSTLKIQPAKLEDSAVYLCASSRRQGATNIYGYTFGSGTRLTVV.

The V and J genes are TRBV9 and TRBJ2-3, with TRBD1 matching over 9 bases. Germline-derived CDR1 and CDR2 are SGDLS and YYNGEE. With 4 bases clipped from V and 4 bases from J, the junction kept 10 bases outside the gene matches. The CDR3 totals 16 residues. In DNA, the CDR3 is TGTGCCAGCAGCTTAGGCAACAGGGGGCGTTCAGATACGCAGTATTTT. This codes for CASSLGNRGRSDTQYF.

Turning to this clone: Additional DNA sequences in this sample encode the identical CDR3. V usage is TRBV19 and J usage is TRBJ2-7; tentative D call: TRBD1 (6 bases). The V gene's germline CDR1 is LNHDA and CDR2 SQIVND (reference sequence). The CDR3 has 13 residues. Trimming stripped 2 bases from V and 5 bases from J, with 10 bases between. CDR3 DNA sequence: TGTGCCAGTAGTATACAGGGGATCCACGAGCAGTACTTC. Residues: CASSIQGIHEQYF.

This chain connects TRBV28 to TRBJ1-5, with D possibly TRBD1 on 5 matching bases. The CDR3 is made up of 14 amino acids. The V gene lost 4 bases and the J gene lost 4 bases, with 11 bases spanning the gap. Germline V gene data show CDR1 as MDHEN and CDR2 as SYDVKM. The CDR3 spells CASSSSGKNQPQHF. The CDR3 coding sequence is TGTGCCAGCAGTTCCTCAGGGAAAAATCAGCCCCAGCATTTT.

V and J are TRBV5-1 and TRBJ2-5, with D possibly matching TRBD1 (6 bases). V dropped 4 bases and J dropped 5 bases, with 12 bases sitting between them. The CDR3 consists of 13 residues. Germline values: CDR1 SGHRS, CDR2 YFSETQ. The CDR3 reads CASSIRGSETQYF. The CDR3 DNA sequence: TGCGCCAGCAGCATCAGGGGAAGCGAGACCCAGTACTTC.

This sequence joins TRBV6-5 and TRBJ1-4; unclear D gene. CDR1 and CDR2 from the germline V gene are MNHEY and SVGAGI. The CDR3 is 16 residues long. The V and J ends lost 0 bases and 8 bases respectively, with 16 bases between them. CDR3 in amino acids: CASSYSIWASREKLFF. CDR3 coding DNA: TGTGCCAGCAGTTACTCTATATGGGCCTCACGCGAAAAACTGTTTTTT.

The gene calls are TRBV30 and TRBJ2-4, with D perhaps matching TRBD2 (5 bases). V was clipped by 0 bases and J by 2 bases, with 11 bases between them. Germline loops: CDR1 GTSNPN, CDR2 SVGIG (reference sequence). CDR3 length: 15 residues. The CDR3 DNA sequence: TGTGCCTGGAGTGTAGGGAGAGGATCCAAAAACATTCAGTACTTC. Its translation: CAWSVGRGSKNIQYF. Filled out from reference TRBV30 and TRBJ2-4, the complete variable domain reads SQTIHQWPATLVQPVGSPLSLECTVEGTSNPNLYWYRQAAGRGLQLLFYSVGIGQISSEVPQNLSASRPQDRQFILSSKKLLLSDSGFYLCAWSVGRGSKNIQYFGAGTRLSVL.

The chain joins TRBV12-2 to TRBJ2-5; TRBD1, the D gene given by the table, was not confirmed from the DNA. TRBV12-2 is given as a pseudogene. The CDR3 is 16 amino acids. The CDR3 nucleotides read TGTGCAAGTCGCTTAGAGGCCAGGGTGATGGAAGAGACCCAGTACTTC. Translation: CASRLEARVMEETQYF.

The rearrangement links TRBV20-1 to TRBJ1-1, with D uncertain. Trimming removed 1 base from V and 7 bases from J, with 7 bases in between. The CDR3 is 11 amino acids. The germline gives CDR1 DFQATT, CDR2 SNEGSKA (reference sequence). CDR3 amino acids: CSARGHVEAFF. For the CDR3, the DNA is TGCAGTGCTAGAGGGCACGTTGAAGCTTTCTTT.

This clone came up once. The chain recombines TRBV4-2 with TRBJ1-1; D possibly corresponds to TRBD1 (6 bases). The CDR3 covers 16 residues. V gave up 0 bases and J gave up 0 bases, with 11 bases separating them. Germline-derived CDR1 and CDR2 are LGHNA and YNFKEQ. The CDR3, as DNA: TGTGCCAGCAGCCAAGATGTCGGACAGTTGAACACTGAAGCTTTCTTT. It encodes CASSQDVGQLNTEAFF.

The V call is TRBV5-6, the J call TRBJ1-2; 11 nucleotides agree with TRBD1. This CDR3 has 15 residues. Germline trimming cut 2 bases from V and 4 bases from J; bases unmatched to any gene: 4. Per the germline V gene, CDR1 is SGHDT and CDR2 is YYEEEE. The CDR3 is CASSFGTGGTYGYTF. The DNA for the CDR3 is TGTGCCAGCAGCTTTGGGACAGGGGGGACCTATGGCTACACCTTC.

This chain uses TRBV5-1 with TRBJ2-1; maybe TRBD1 (6 bases). Per germline, CDR1 SGHRS and CDR2 YFSETQ. CDR3 size: 15 residues. V lost 7 bases and J 3 bases, leaving 17 bases between the germline ends. As DNA, the CDR3 is TGCGCCAGCGGGATGGACAGCGCTAGCTACAATGAGCAGTTCTTC. Protein product: CASGMDSASYNEQFF.

The chain joins TRBV7-2 to TRBJ1-5, with D perhaps TRBD1 (6 bases). This CDR3 spans 15 amino acids. CDR1 SGHTA and CDR2 FQGNSA come from the germline V gene. V was trimmed by 1 base and J by 7 bases, leaving 14 bases between them. CDR3 DNA: TGTGCCAGCAGCTTAGGCCGCAGGGGAAGACAGCCCCAGCATTTT. Translated, it gives CASSLGRRGRQPQHF.

The rearrangement uses TRBV12-3 or TRBV12-4 and TRBJ2-1, with TRBD1 as a possible D gene (5 bases). The CDR3 length is 12 residues. The germline V and J ends were trimmed by 5 bases and 8 bases, with 10 bases remaining between them. CDR3 sequence reads: CASSPRTYEQFF. The CDR3 bases are TGTGCCAGCAGTCCTAGGACATATGAGCAGTTCTTC.

The gene calls are TRBV13 and TRBJ2-1, with 11 bases lining up with TRBD2. Germline CDR1 reads PRHDT; CDR2 reads FYEKMQ (reference sequence). The CDR3 is 18 amino acids. Trimming removed 5 bases from V and 5 bases from J; junction bases left unmatched: 14. The CDR3 is CASSQTPPLAGGHNEQFF. CDR3 nucleotide sequence: TGTGCCAGCAGCCAGACCCCTCCGCTAGCGGGAGGACACAATGAGCAGTTCTTC. The full variable domain, with the rest looked up from reference TRBV13 and TRBJ2-1, is AAGVIQSPRHLIKEKRETATLKCYPIPRHDTVYWYQQGPGQDPQFLISFYEKMQSDKGSIPDRFSAQQFSDYHSELNMSSLELGDSALYFCASSQTPPLAGGHNEQFFGPGTRLTVL.

The V and J genes are TRBV18 and TRBJ2-3, with D possibly TRBD2 on 6 matching bases. Germline-derived CDR1 and CDR2 are KGHSH and LQKENI. The CDR3 loop spans 14 amino acids. Between the trimmed V and J ends, which lost 0 bases and 11 bases, there was a span of 15 bases. CDR3 bases: TGTGCCAGCTCACCACCAGTACAGCCGGGGGAGCAGTATTTT. Protein sequence: CASSPPVQPGEQYF.

This clone came up once. V usage is TRBV2 and J usage is TRBJ2-3; D ambiguous. V was clipped by 4 bases and J by 0 bases, with 8 bases between them. CDR1 is SNHLY and CDR2 is FYNNEI in the germline V gene. The CDR3 runs 14 residues. In DNA, the CDR3 is TGTGCCAGCAGTGGGGCTTCCAGCACAGATACGCAGTATTTT. It encodes CASSGASSTDTQYF.

The V gene is TRBV28, the J gene TRBJ1-2; a possible D gene is TRBD1 (6 bases). Per germline, CDR1 MDHEN and CDR2 SYDVKM. The V end was cut by 7 bases, the J end by 3 bases, with 18 bases between. This CDR3 has 15 residues. The CDR3 nucleotides are TGTGCCAGCACCGAAGGGGGGGCGCGGGACTATGGCTACACCTTC. Its translation: CASTEGGARDYGYTF.

The V and J genes are TRBV30 and TRBJ1-2; D possibly corresponds to TRBD1 (6 bases). The germline V and J ends were trimmed by 2 bases and 0 bases, with 16 bases remaining between them. The germline V gene encodes CDR1 GTSNPN and CDR2 SVGIG (reference sequence). This CDR3 contains 16 residues. In DNA form, the CDR3 reads TGTGCCTGGAGTACAGGGCAGAGGGGAGCTAACTATGGCTACACCTTC. It yields the protein CAWSTGQRGANYGYTF.